The present entry profiles one T cell receptor (beta chain) with its context. V was shortened by 0 bases and J by 0 bases, with 9 bases between the two germline ends. Germline CDR1 is SGDLS and CDR2 is YYNGEE. The CDR3 is 16 amino acids. TCRdb fed the RT-PCR reads into MiXCR, producing one record per CDR3 protein. The profile covers approximately 430,000 distinct CDR3 sequences, with roughly 17% appearing a single time and about 7% taken by the ten largest. The data are from a study of patients and donors after allogeneic stem cell transplantation. This sequence joins TRBV9 and TRBJ2-2, with a weak D call TRBD1 (5 bases). The origin of this receptor is a human donor who was either an allogeneic HSCT recipient or a stem cell or donor lymphocyte infusion donor (not recorded which). It is not recorded whose cells these are; they may come from a transplant donor. Sequencing was carried out using blood, either unsorted or a sorted T cell fraction (not recorded which). Here the CDR3 reads CASSVGRTTNTGELFF. The CDR3 DNA reads TGTGCCAGCAGCGTAGGCAGGACAACGAACACCGGGGAGCTGTTTTTT.